This is a list of T cell receptor beta chains from one sample in a study of T cell responses to AZD1222 COVID-19 vaccine. TCRdb's copy holds only in-frame clones and misses some; the assay was immunoSEQ multiplex PCR. The sample holds about 48,000 clones; approximately 91% are singletons and the top ten take about 5.7%. Source: peripheral blood, taken 28 days after the second AZD1222 dose. The receptors stem from an adult who received the AZD1222 COVID-19 vaccine. CDR3s include the opening cysteine and the closing phenylalanine or tryptophan. D genes are given only for firm matches. Not all rows give a size; the values are once, few, many and, for expanded clones, a class.

j_gene | v_gene | abundance | len | d_gene | CDR3aa | CDR3nt
TRBJ2-3 | TRBV6-5 | . | 14 | . | CASSYTGSEDTQYF | TGTGCCAGCAGTTATACGGGATCCGAAGATACGCAGTATTTT
TRBJ2-7 | TRBV25-1 | . | 11 | . | CASSGDYEQYF | TGTGCCAGCAGTGGGGATTACGAGCAGTACTTC
TRBJ1-1 | TRBV2 | . | 12 | . | CASRVRETEAFF | TGTGCCAGCAGGGTGCGGGAGACTGAAGCTTTCTTT
TRBJ2-3 | TRBV7-9 | . | 16 | TRBD2 | CASSLRTSGRSDTQYF | TGTGCCAGCAGCCTGCGGACTAGCGGTCGATCAGATACGCAGTATTTT
TRBJ1-4 | TRBV10-3 | . | 15 | . | CAISERGQGDEKLFF | TGTGCCATCAGTGAAAGGGGACAAGGTGATGAAAAACTGTTTTTT
TRBJ2-7 | TRBV11-2 | . | 15 | . | CASSLVGTLHYEQYF | TGTGCCAGCAGCTTGGTGGGGACTCTACACTACGAGCAGTACTTC
TRBJ2-1 | TRBV5-1 | . | 16 | . | CASSLNSGSSYNEQFF | TGCGCCAGCAGCTTAAATAGCGGCAGTTCGTACAATGAGCAGTTCTTC
TRBJ2-3 | TRBV19 | . | 16 | TRBD2 | CATLPPLAGATDTQYF | TGTGCCACCCTGCCCCCTCTAGCGGGGGCTACAGATACGCAGTATTTT
TRBJ2-5 | TRBV27 | . | 14 | TRBD1 | CASSTTGEIVTQYF | TGTGCCAGCAGTACGACAGGGGAAATAGTGACCCAGTACTTC
TRBJ2-7 | TRBV6-2/TRBV6-3 | . | 14 | . | CASSYNLASYEQYF | TGTGCCAGCAGTTACAATCTAGCCTCCTACGAGCAGTACTTC
TRBJ2-7 | TRBV18 | . | 12 | . | CASSPVGYEQYF | TGTGCCAGCTCACCGGTCGGCTACGAGCAGTACTTC
TRBJ1-2 | TRBV7-9 | . | 12 | . | CASSPQDYGYTF | TGTGCCAGCAGCCCACAGGATTATGGCTACACCTTC
TRBJ2-2 | TRBV29-1 | . | 17 | . | CSVLEVGGTPRTGELFF | TGCAGCGTTCTTGAGGTGGGGGGTACCCCTCGAACCGGGGAGCTGTTTTTT
TRBJ2-3 | TRBV5-4 | . | 15 | . | CASSFFQRITDTQYF | TGTGCCAGCAGCTTTTTTCAGCGGATCACAGATACGCAGTATTTT
TRBJ2-3 | TRBV27 | . | 15 | . | CASSLIQGRTDTQYF | TGTGCCAGCAGTTTAATTCAGGGTCGCACAGATACGCAGTATTTT
TRBJ2-1 | TRBV6-1 | once | 15 | . | CASSEEGHPYNEQFF | TGTGCCAGCAGTGAAGAGGGACACCCTTACAATGAGCAGTTCTTC
TRBJ2-3 | TRBV7-2 | . | 14 | . | CASSLAEGTDTQYF | TGTGCCAGCAGCTTAGCCGAGGGGACAGATACGCAGTATTTT
TRBJ1-1 | TRBV6-6 | . | 14 | . | CASSSTTGNTEAFF | TGTGCCAGCAGTTCCACCACAGGGAACACTGAAGCTTTCTTT
TRBJ1-1 | TRBV5-1 | . | 14 | TRBD1 | CASSTGQMNTEAFF | TGCGCCAGCAGCACGGGACAGATGAACACTGAAGCTTTCTTT
TRBJ2-7 | TRBV18 | . | 14 | . | CASSPTGGGHEQYF | TGTGCCAGCTCCCCCACGGGGGGCGGACACGAGCAGTACTTC
TRBJ2-7 | TRBV19 | . | 13 | TRBD1 | CASDRDSSYEQYF | TGTGCCAGCGACAGGGATTCTTCCTACGAGCAGTACTTC
TRBJ1-1 | TRBV7-5 | . | 22 | . | CVRSLEASGGQGNFVENTEAFF | TGTGTCAGAAGCTTAGAGGCGTCTGGGGGACAGGGAAATTTTGTCGAGAACACTGAAGCTTTCTTT
TRBJ1-4 | TRBV14 | . | 10 | . | CASKKEKLFF | TGTGCCAGCAAGAAAGAAAAACTGTTTTTT
TRBJ1-4 | TRBV4-1 | . | 14 | TRBD1 | CASSLGQGNEKLFF | TGCGCCAGCAGCCTGGGACAGGGAAACGAAAAACTGTTTTTT
TRBJ2-1 | TRBV11-3 | . | 16 | TRBD2 | CASSLVTAGVDNEQFF | TGTGCCAGCAGCTTAGTAACGGCGGGAGTAGACAATGAGCAGTTCTTC
TRBJ2-3 | TRBV7-9 | . | 17 | . | CASSLERQPRGPDTQYF | TGTGCCAGCAGCTTGGAACGACAGCCTAGGGGTCCAGATACGCAGTATTTT
TRBJ2-5 | TRBV3-1/TRBV3-2 | . | 14 | . | CASSQYGGEETQYF | TGTGCCAGCAGCCAATACGGGGGAGAAGAGACCCAGTACTTC
TRBJ2-7 | TRBV2 | . | 14 | TRBD1 | CASSKNRGVYEQYF | TGTGCCAGCAGTAAAAACAGGGGGGTCTACGAGCAGTACTTC
TRBJ2-7 | TRBV4-2 | . | 11 | . | CASSQAHEQYF | TGTGCCAGCAGCCAGGCCCACGAGCAGTACTTC
TRBJ2-5 | TRBV29-1 | . | 13 | TRBD1 | CSVRRTGEETQYF | TGCAGCGTTCGGAGGACAGGGGAGGAGACCCAGTACTTC
TRBJ1-1 | TRBV29-1 | . | 13 | TRBD1 | CSDQTGWDTEAFF | TGCAGCGACCAGACAGGGTGGGACACTGAAGCTTTCTTT
TRBJ2-7 | TRBV4-2 | . | 15 | TRBD2 | CASSQGSLAGVEQYF | TGTGCCAGCAGCCAAGGATCACTAGCGGGAGTCGAGCAGTACTTC
TRBJ2-1 | TRBV5-5 | few | 19 | TRBD2 | CASSLRRLAGSGVYNEQFF | TGTGCCAGCAGCTTGAGGAGACTAGCGGGAAGCGGGGTGTACAATGAGCAGTTCTTC
TRBJ1-1 | TRBV5-1 | . | 15 | . | CASSLNRGVNTEAFF | TGCGCCAGCAGCTTGAATCGGGGGGTGAACACTGAAGCTTTCTTT
TRBJ2-1 | TRBV7-6 | . | 16 | TRBD2 | CASSLDAGGDYNEQFF | TGTGCCAGCAGCTTAGATGCGGGGGGGGACTACAATGAGCAGTTCTTC
TRBJ2-7 | TRBV10-3 | . | 13 | . | CAISEKPPYEQYF | TGTGCCATCAGTGAGAAACCACCCTACGAGCAGTACTTC
TRBJ1-4 | TRBV25-1 | . | 17 | TRBD1 | CASSQGQGSLANEKLFF | TGTGCCAGCAGCCAGGGACAGGGATCTTTGGCTAATGAAAAACTGTTTTTT
TRBJ2-3 | TRBV4-3 | . | 16 | . | CASSSLGGGSTDTQYF | TGCGCCAGCAGCTCCCTGGGAGGGGGGAGCACAGATACGCAGTATTTT
TRBJ2-7 | TRBV29-1 | . | 11 | . | CSVILRYEQYF | TGCAGCGTCATACTTAGGTACGAGCAGTACTTC
TRBJ1-2 | TRBV7-2 | . | 15 | TRBD1 | CASIPGSGGNYGYTF | TGTGCCAGCATCCCCGGATCAGGGGGCAACTATGGCTACACCTTC
TRBJ2-6 | TRBV5-6 | . | 14 | . | CVSSFISGANVLTF | TGTGTCAGCTCATTTATCTCTGGGGCCAACGTCCTGACTTTC
TRBJ1-1 | TRBV19 | . | 13 | . | CASRLFQNTEAFF | TGTGCCAGTCGTTTGTTTCAGAACACTGAAGCTTTCTTT
TRBJ2-7 | TRBV5-6 | . | 13 | . | CASSLWASAEQYF | TGTGCCAGCAGCTTGTGGGCATCCGCCGAGCAGTACTTC